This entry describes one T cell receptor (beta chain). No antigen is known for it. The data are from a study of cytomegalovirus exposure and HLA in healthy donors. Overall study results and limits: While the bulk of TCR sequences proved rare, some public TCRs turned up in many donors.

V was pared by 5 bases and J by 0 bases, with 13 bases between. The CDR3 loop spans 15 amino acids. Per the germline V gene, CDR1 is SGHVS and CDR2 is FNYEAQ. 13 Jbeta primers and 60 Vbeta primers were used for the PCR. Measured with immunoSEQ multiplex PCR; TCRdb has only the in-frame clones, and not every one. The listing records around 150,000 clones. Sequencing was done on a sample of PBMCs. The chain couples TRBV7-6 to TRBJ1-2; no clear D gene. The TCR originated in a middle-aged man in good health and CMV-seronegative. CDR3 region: CASSPPFIANYGYTF. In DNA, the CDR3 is TGTGCCAGCAGCCCCCCATTTATAGCTAACTATGGCTACACCTTC. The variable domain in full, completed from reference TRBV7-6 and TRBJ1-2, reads GAGVSQSPRYKVTKRGQDVALRCDPISGHVSLYWYRQALGQGPEFLTYFNYEAQQDKSGLPNDRFSAERPEGSISTLTIQRTEQRDSAMYRCASSPPFIANYGYTFGSGTRLTVV.